The clone carrying this TCR beta chain has a single count. This table comes from immunoSEQ multiplex PCR, and its TCRdb copy is limited to in-frame clones, with some not included. The sample has fewer than 150,000 clones, roughly 82% seen once. This entry comes from a study of cytomegalovirus exposure and HLA in healthy donors. Germline V lookup: CDR1 SGHRS, CDR2 YFSETQ. V was clipped by 4 bases and J by 4 bases; unmatched bases: 11. The CDR3 sequence is 15 residues long. The V gene is TRBV5-1, the J gene TRBJ2-7; 7 bases align to TRBD1. The TCR was taken from a man younger than 35 in good health and CMV-seronegative. The source material was PBMCs. The CDR3 sequence is CASSPAPDRLYEQYF. The CDR3 DNA follows: TGCGCCAGCAGCCCTGCCCCGGACAGGCTTTACGAGCAGTACTTC.